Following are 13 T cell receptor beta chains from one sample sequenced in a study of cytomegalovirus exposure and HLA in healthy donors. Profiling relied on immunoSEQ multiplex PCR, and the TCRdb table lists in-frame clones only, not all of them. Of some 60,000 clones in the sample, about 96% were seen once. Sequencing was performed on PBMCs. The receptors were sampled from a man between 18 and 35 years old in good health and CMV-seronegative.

The chain's CDR3 is CASSNPGQGRNEQFF. The CDR3 DNA is TGTGCCAGCAGTAACCCGGGACAGGGGCGCAATGAGCAGTTCTTC. J is TRBJ2-1 and V is TRBV27, with 10 bases matching TRBD1. CDR3 length equals 15 residues. With 5 bases clipped from V and 6 bases from J, the junction kept 7 bases outside the gene matches. CDR1 MNHEY and CDR2 SMNVEV come from the germline V gene (reference sequence).

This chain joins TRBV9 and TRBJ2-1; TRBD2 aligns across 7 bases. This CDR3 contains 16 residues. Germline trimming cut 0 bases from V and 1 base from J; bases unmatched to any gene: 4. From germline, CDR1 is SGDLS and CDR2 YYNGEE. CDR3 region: CASSVGAGPSYNEQFF. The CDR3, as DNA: TGTGCCAGCAGCGTAGGAGCGGGACCTTCCTACAATGAGCAGTTCTTC.

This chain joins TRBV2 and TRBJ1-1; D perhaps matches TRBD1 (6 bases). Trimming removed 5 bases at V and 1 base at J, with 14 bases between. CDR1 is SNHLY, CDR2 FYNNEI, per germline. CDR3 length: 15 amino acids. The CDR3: CASSRTGFRNTEAFF. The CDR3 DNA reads TGTGCCAGCAGTCGTACAGGGTTCCGGAACACTGAAGCTTTCTTT.

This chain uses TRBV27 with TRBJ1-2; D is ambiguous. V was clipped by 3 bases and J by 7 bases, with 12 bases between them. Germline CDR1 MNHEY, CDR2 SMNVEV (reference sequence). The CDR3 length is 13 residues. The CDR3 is CASSFGLFGGYTF. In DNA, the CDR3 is TGTGCCAGCAGTTTCGGGTTATTCGGTGGCTACACCTTC.

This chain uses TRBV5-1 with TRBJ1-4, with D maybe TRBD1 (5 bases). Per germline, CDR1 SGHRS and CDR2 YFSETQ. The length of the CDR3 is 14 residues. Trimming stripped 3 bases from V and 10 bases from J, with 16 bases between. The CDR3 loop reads CASSSAGREVKLFF. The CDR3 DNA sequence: TGCGCCAGCAGCTCGGCGGGACGTGAGGTAAAACTGTTTTTT.

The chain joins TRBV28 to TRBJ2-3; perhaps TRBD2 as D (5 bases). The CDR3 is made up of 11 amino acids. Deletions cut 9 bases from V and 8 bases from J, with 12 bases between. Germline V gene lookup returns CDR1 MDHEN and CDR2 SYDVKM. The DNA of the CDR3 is TGTGCCAGTTGCTCTGCGGGTACGCAGTATTTT. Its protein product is CASCSAGTQYF. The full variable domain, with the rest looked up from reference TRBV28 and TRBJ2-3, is DVKVTQSSRYLVKRTGEKVFLECVQDMDHENMFWYRQDPGLGLRLIYFSYDVKMKEKGDIPEGYSVSREKKERFSLILESASTNQTSMYLCASCSAGTQYFGPGTRLTVL.

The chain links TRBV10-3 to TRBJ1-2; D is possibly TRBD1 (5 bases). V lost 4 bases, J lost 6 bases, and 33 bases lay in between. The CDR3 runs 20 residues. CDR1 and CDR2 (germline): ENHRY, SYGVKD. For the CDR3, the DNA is TGTGCCATCAGTGCAGGGTCGGGTACGCTGGCGTATCAGAAGGACCATGGCTACACCTTC. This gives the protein CAISAGSGTLAYQKDHGYTF.

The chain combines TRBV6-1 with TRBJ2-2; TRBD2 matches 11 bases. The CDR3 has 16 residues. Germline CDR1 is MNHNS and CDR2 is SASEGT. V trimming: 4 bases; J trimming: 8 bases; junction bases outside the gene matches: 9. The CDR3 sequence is CASSGGLAGGRGELFF. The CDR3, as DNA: TGTGCCAGCAGTGGGGGGCTAGCGGGAGGTCGGGGGGAGCTGTTTTTT.

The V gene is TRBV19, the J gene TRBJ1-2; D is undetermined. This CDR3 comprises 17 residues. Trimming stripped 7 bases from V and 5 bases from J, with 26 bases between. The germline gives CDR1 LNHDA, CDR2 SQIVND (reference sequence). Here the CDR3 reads CASTRGKPDRKGYGYTF. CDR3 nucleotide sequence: TGTGCCAGTACCAGAGGGAAACCGGACCGCAAAGGATATGGCTACACCTTC.

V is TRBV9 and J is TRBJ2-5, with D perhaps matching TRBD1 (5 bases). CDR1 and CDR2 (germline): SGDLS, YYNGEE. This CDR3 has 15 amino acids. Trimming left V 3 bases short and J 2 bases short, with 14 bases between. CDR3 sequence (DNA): TGTGCCAGCAGCGGAAAGGACACAGGTCAAGAGACCCAGTACTTC. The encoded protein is CASSGKDTGQETQYF.

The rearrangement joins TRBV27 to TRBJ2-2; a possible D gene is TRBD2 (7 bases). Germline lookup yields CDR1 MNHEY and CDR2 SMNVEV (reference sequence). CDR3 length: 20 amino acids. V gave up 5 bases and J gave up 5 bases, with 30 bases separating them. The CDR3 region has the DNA TGTGCCAGCAGTCCCCGGCGTGGATTGGTAGGGGGAGGGCCGACCGGGGAGCTGTTTTTT. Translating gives CASSPRRGLVGGGPTGELFF.

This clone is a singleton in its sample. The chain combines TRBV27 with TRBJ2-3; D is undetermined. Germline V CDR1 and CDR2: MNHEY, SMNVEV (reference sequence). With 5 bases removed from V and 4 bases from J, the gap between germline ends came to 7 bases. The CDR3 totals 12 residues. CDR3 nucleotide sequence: TGTGCCAGCAGTCTAGGCTCAGATACGCAGTATTTT. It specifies CASSLGSDTQYF.

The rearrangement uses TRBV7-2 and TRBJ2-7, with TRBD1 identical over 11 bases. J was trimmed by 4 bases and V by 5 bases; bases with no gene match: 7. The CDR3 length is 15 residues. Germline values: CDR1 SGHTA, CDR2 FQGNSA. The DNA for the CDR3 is TGTGCCAGCAGCACAGCCGGGACAGGGGGGTACGAGCAGTACTTC. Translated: CASSTAGTGGYEQYF.